Each of the 7 T cell receptor beta chains below was sequenced from the same sample in a study of identical twins. A single record per CDR3 protein comes from TCRdb applying MiXCR to the 5' RACE reads. The table lists roughly 500,000 distinct CDR3 sequences, under 25% of them singletons. A further study also used this sample, focusing on T cells expressing NK-cell markers.

The specimen sequenced was CD4+ T cells sorted from blood. The source is a woman between 18 and 30 years old in good health.

This clonotype was observed a handful of times. The chain is built from TRBV30 and TRBJ2-2; D remains ambiguous. CDR1 and CDR2 (germline): GTSNPN, SVGIG (reference sequence). CDR3 length: 13 amino acids. Trimming shortened V by 0 bases and J by 8 bases, and 10 bases separated the two germline ends. CDR3 amino acids: CAWSVLSVGELFF. CDR3 coding DNA: TGTGCCTGGAGTGTGCTTAGTGTGGGGGAGCTGTTTTTT.

This clonotype was observed a few times. This chain uses TRBV7-2 with TRBJ2-7; TRBD2 aligns across 11 bases. CDR1 and CDR2 from the germline V gene are SGHTA and FQGNSA. The CDR3 spans 12 residues. V trimming: 3 bases; J trimming: 9 bases; junction bases outside the gene matches: 1. CDR3 nucleotide sequence: TGTGCCAGCAGCTTCGGACTAGCGGGGCAGTACTTC. It translates to CASSFGLAGQYF.

This clonotype was observed a few times. The rearrangement uses TRBV10-3 and TRBJ2-3; D is undetermined. V was trimmed by 0 bases and J by 3 bases, leaving 10 bases between them. Germline V gene sequence: CDR1 ENHRY, CDR2 SYGVKD. The CDR3 is 15 amino acids. The CDR3 protein is CAISESGSSTDTQYF. The CDR3 coding sequence is TGTGCCATCAGTGAGTCGGGTAGCTCGACAGATACGCAGTATTTT.

This clonotype was seen only a few times. J is TRBJ1-5 and V is TRBV5-6; D possibly corresponds to TRBD1 (5 bases). V was pared by 3 bases and J by 0 bases, with 13 bases between. The CDR3 consists of 16 residues. CDR1 SGHDT and CDR2 YYEEEE come from the germline V gene. The CDR3 reads CASSWGLGSSNQPQHF. CDR3 sequence (DNA): TGTGCCAGCAGCTGGGGGTTGGGCTCTAGCAATCAGCCCCAGCATTTT.

The V and J genes are TRBV7-2 and TRBJ2-3; D may be TRBD2 (5 bases). Germline assignment: CDR1 SGHTA and CDR2 FQGNSA. Deletions cut 4 bases from V and 6 bases from J, with 17 bases between. The CDR3 loop spans 15 amino acids. The CDR3 DNA reads as TGTGCCAGCAGCTCGCAAGGACTTAGTTCCGATACGCAGTATTTT. Its protein is CASSSQGLSSDTQYF.

The gene calls are TRBV7-6 and TRBJ2-7, with D possibly being TRBD1 or TRBD2 (5 bases each). CDR1 is SGHVS, CDR2 FNYEAQ, per germline. The CDR3 contains 15 residues. V was cut by 1 base and J by 2 bases, with 12 bases left in between. For the CDR3, the DNA is TGTGCCAGCAGCTTAGGGGGGTCAGTAACCTACGAGCAGTACTTC. It codes for CASSLGGSVTYEQYF.

The chain joins TRBV12-3 or TRBV12-4 to TRBJ1-1; the match to TRBD1 covers 9 bases. J gave up 6 bases and V 5 bases, and 4 bases lay outside the gene matches. The CDR3 is 13 amino acids. CDR3 nucleotides: TGTGCCAGCAGTGCGCGGACAGGGGCTGAAGCTTTCTTT. This gives the protein CASSARTGAEAFF.